The table lists the clone carrying this T cell receptor (beta chain) with a count of one. The antigen is undetermined. PCR was performed using 60 Vbeta and 13 Jbeta primers. Sequenced by immunoSEQ multiplex PCR; TCRdb stores in-frame clones only, minus some. The table records tens of thousands of clones, around 74% of them present only once. The sample originates from a study of cytomegalovirus exposure and HLA in healthy donors. CDR1 is SGHDT and CDR2 is YYEEEE in the germline V gene. The CDR3 consists of 14 residues. The V end lost 6 bases, the J end lost 10 bases, and 19 bases lay between the germline ends. Notes on the study in general: Most TCR sequences were uncommon, yet certain public TCRs appeared in many donors.

The rearrangement links TRBV5-6 to TRBJ2-2; no firm D call. This TCR was sampled from a woman aged 25-40 years in good health and CMV-seropositive. Sequenced sample: PBMCs. The CDR3 sequence is CASTPVVRFVELFF. The CDR3 DNA reads TGTGCCAGCACCCCGGTCGTGAGGTTTGTGGAGCTGTTTTTT. The full variable domain, its missing parts supplied by reference TRBV5-6 and TRBJ2-2, is DAGVTQSPTHLIKTRGQQVTLRCSPKSGHDTVSWYQQALGQGPQFIFQYYEEEERQRGNFPDRFSGHQFPNYSSELNVNALLLGDSALYLCASTPVVRFVELFFGEGSRLTVL.